This T cell receptor beta chain derives from a study of molecular identifiers for immune sequencing clone quantification (dated by TCRdb to 2016 to 2019). Regarding the study in general: For a replicate experiment, RNA from around 20,000 or 99,000 naive CD8 T cells was divided into five aliquots, of which four were sequenced. This methods study benchmarked molecular-identifier clustering-based TCR repertoire sequencing (MIDCIRS) and TCR RNA copy counting, using CD8 T cells to do so.

Libraries of naive CD8 T cells were generated from roughly 21,000 to 960,000 sorted cells, with 10%, 30% or 50% of the purified RNA used. Naive CD8 T cells, defined as CD8+CD4-CCR7+CD45RA+, were FACS-sorted into RLT Plus buffer on a BD FACSAria II. To test detection sensitivity, Jurkat RNA equivalent to more than eight TCR copies was spiked into samples of about 19,000-1,000,000 naive CD8 T cells. CD8 T cells were enriched using RosetteSep CD8+ T Cell Enrichment Cocktail and Ficoll-Paque, and the enriched cells then underwent ACK red cell lysis. The junction shows trimming of 5 bases on V and 11 bases on J, and the gene matches do not reach 12 bases of it. The CDR3 measures 13 amino acids from cysteine to phenylalanine. The retained sequence is limited to the CDR3, 39 bases, with the frame set at the first base. For CDR1 and CDR2, the germline V gene (reference sequence) lists SEHNR and FQNEAQ. Receptor libraries were prepared by PCR. These reads were obtained on a NextSeq 500. Bulk TCR libraries were generated as previously described, with the TCR primers listed in Table S5 used. The Qiagen AllPrep DNA/RNA kit was used to purify total RNA. Before any analysis, reads coming from multiple sequencing runs of the same library were combined into one pool. The original pipeline was this. Reads were retained only if the reads had an exact TCR constant sequence, and the retained reads were trimmed to 150 nt and grouped according to their 12-nt molecular barcodes. Reads in each barcode group were sub-clustered using a 15% Levenshtein threshold, and a quality-weighted consensus sequence was built for each RNA molecule. Non-functional sequences were filtered out, along with any lower-count sequence sitting one edit away from another sequence. On the basis of fitting two negative binomial distributions, barcode sub-clusters with fewer than 20% of the maximum read count were discarded. TCRdb applied fastp at Q25 and MiXCR to the public reads, then kept only in-frame beta chains. Entries are consolidated by CDR3 protein sequence, retaining the most common genes and DNA. The V and J calls were determined by TCRdb, not by the authors. The sample table contains more than 95,000 distinct CDR3 sequences; only one count was recorded for approximately 24% of them. The ten largest make up 0.85% to 1% of the sample.

The paper's findings and limits, for the study overall: When barcode sub-clustering was omitted, TCR diversity was inflated by chimeric consensus sequences, with chimeras reaching as high as 47%. In CMV-specific effector cells, over 98% of molecules were held by clones above 20 RNA copies, whereas under 1% of molecules were held by such clones in naive cells. The naive libraries included spiked-in Jurkat TCR RNA (roughly ten copies' worth), and this Jurkat TCR RNA is not part of the donor repertoire. Spiked-in Jurkat TCR RNA equivalent to a single cell was reported to be detectable even among 850,000 to 1,000,000 naive CD8 T cells. Modeling indicated around 3 TCR RNA copies recovered per cell, compared with roughly 10 by digital PCR, which implies a capture efficiency of approximately 30%. Highly expanded clone sizes could be underestimated if identical TCR molecules share a barcode.

The table lists this clonotype with many counts. Its antigen is not yet known. No base quality values were provided; no much bigger clone lies one nucleotide off. Sequencing input: naive CD8+ T cells from blood, with Jurkat cell RNA spiked in. The intended sense of this specimen's cell subset or site label: FACS-sorted CD8+CD4-CCR7+CD45RA+ naive T cells. The receptor comes from a human donor in good health. Some libraries in this study had Jurkat cell RNA spiked in. The sequence is built from TRBV7-9 and TRBJ2-7; TRBD2 aligns with 7 central bases. The CDR3 has the sequence CASSPWEGPGEYF. Read as DNA, the sequence is TGTGCCAGCAGCCCTTGGGAGGGGCCCGGGGAGTACTTC.